The entry below describes one T cell receptor beta chain. Its antigen is unidentified. These data originate in a study of cytomegalovirus exposure and HLA in healthy donors. Regarding the study as a whole: As a later analysis revealed, the rate of TCR association differed by HLA locus, with DRB1 most and HLA-C fewest.

PCR used 60 Vbeta primers and 13 Jbeta primers. Method: immunoSEQ multiplex PCR; TCRdb's copy keeps in-frame clones and lacks some. The sample includes about 150,000 clones, 65% to 80% of them seen just once. Germline values: CDR1 SGHDT, CDR2 YYEEEE. V shed 2 bases and J shed 7 bases, with 6 bases lying between them. The CDR3 loop spans 11 amino acids. This rearrangement joins TRBV5-6 to TRBJ1-1; the D gene is possibly TRBD1 (6 bases). Sequencing was carried out using PBMCs. The receptor's source is a man aged 35 to 55 in good health and CMV-seropositive. The CDR3 bases are TGTGCCAGCAGCTTCAGGGGTGAAGCTTTCTTT. This encodes CASSFRGEAFF. Looking up the rest from reference TRBV5-6 and TRBJ1-1 gives the full variable domain: DAGVTQSPTHLIKTRGQQVTLRCSPKSGHDTVSWYQQALGQGPQFIFQYYEEEERQRGNFPDRFSGHQFPNYSSELNVNALLLGDSALYLCASSFRGEAFFGQGTRLTVV.